Listed below are T cell receptor beta chains from one sample, sequenced in a study of identical twins. Each CDR3 protein gets one entry after TCRdb re-called the 5' RACE reads with MiXCR. The table has fewer than 250,000 distinct CDR3 sequences, approximately 6.8% seen once. In addition, the sample was reused for a study of yellow fever vaccine responses in identical twins.

Sequencing was performed on CD8+ T cells sorted from blood. The receptor source for this set is a woman between 18 and 29 years old in good health. Each CDR3 is given without its conserved first and last residue.

J,V,CDR3
TRBJ2-1,TRBV6-4,ASSEGPTSGSNEQF
TRBJ2-5,TRBV12-3/TRBV12-4,ASSSLAGDETQY
TRBJ2-3,TRBV28,ASYAGGTQY
TRBJ1-3,TRBV7-8,ASSLGGLSGNTIY
TRBJ1-1,TRBV9,ASSVDERTEAF
TRBJ2-1,TRBV7-2,ASSITSGAYNEQF
TRBJ2-5,TRBV2,ASPRGSSQGTQY
TRBJ1-1,TRBV4-1,ASTRGQGGTEAF
TRBJ1-5,TRBV6-5,ASSYLLGQPQH
TRBJ2-7,TRBV7-9,ASSLGGRGSYEQY
TRBJ2-5,TRBV29-1,SARALAKETQY